This TCR beta chain derives from a study of chemoradiotherapy in HPV16-positive cancers. Findings of the study overall: For HPV16-positive patients, expanding HPV-responsive T cells associated with longer recurrence-free survival.

With respect to this clone: Its antigen remains unknown.

Data came from immunoSEQ multiplex PCR; TCRdb stores just in-frame clones and leaves some out. This sample has roughly 15,000 clones, with more than 60% found just once. The receptor's source is a human donor with HPV-associated anogenital cancer. Sample collection occurred from a patient who underwent chemoradiotherapy.

The CDR3 coding sequence is TGTGCCAGCAGTCTGCAGGGGCCCGTCTCCGATGAGCAGTTCTTC. This translates into CASSLQGPVSDEQFF. This chain links TRBV5-4 with TRBJ2-1; D might be TRBD1 (6 bases). The CDR3 loop spans 15 amino acids. The germline V gene encodes CDR1 SGHNT and CDR2 YYREEE (reference sequence). V gave up 5 bases and J gave up 8 bases, with 20 bases separating them.